The 28 T cell receptor beta chains given below trace back to one sample, sequenced in a study of T-cell reconstitution after alpha-beta-depleted transplantation in children. Unique molecular identifiers were used to barcode this TCRbeta library. Via MiXCR, TCRdb re-called the PCR reads, giving one row per CDR3 protein. This sample yields fewer than 1 million distinct CDR3 sequences, of which roughly 15% are seen a single time; roughly 5% belongs to the top ten. The specimen comprised PBMCs, mostly from graft donor cells, sampled 360 days after TCRalphabeta/CD19-depleted stem cell transplant. These receptors all stem from a male patient aged 10 to 17 who had a stem cell transplant for acute lymphoblastic leukemia, so the T cells may come from the graft donor.

This clonotype was observed a handful of times. This rearrangement joins TRBV19 to TRBJ1-5, with D possibly matching TRBD1 (5 bases). Germline V CDR1 and CDR2: LNHDA, SQIVND (reference sequence). Deletions cut 3 bases from V and 1 base from J, with 7 bases between. The CDR3 loop spans 14 amino acids. The CDR3 reads CASSIPGSNQPQHF. The CDR3 coding sequence is TGTGCCAGTAGTATCCCAGGGAGCAATCAGCCCCAGCATTTT.

This clonotype showed up just a few times. V gene TRBV24-1 combines with J gene TRBJ2-1; 15 bases fit TRBD2. Germline CDR1 reads KGHDR; CDR2 reads SFDVKD. V was clipped by 0 bases and J by 9 bases; unmatched bases: 2. The CDR3 contains 16 residues. The CDR3 DNA reads TGTGCCACCAGTGATTTGGGGACTAGCGGGAGGAGTGAGCAGTTCTTC. Amino acid sequence: CATSDLGTSGRSEQFF.

This clonotype was found a few times. J is TRBJ2-1 and V is TRBV9; perhaps TRBD1 as D (5 bases). The V and J ends lost 0 bases and 8 bases respectively, with 15 bases between them. The CDR3 contains 15 residues. Germline V gene lookup returns CDR1 SGDLS and CDR2 YYNGEE. For the CDR3, the DNA is TGTGCCAGCAGCGTAGGACAGAGCCCAGGCTATGAGCAGTTCTTC. The encoded protein is CASSVGQSPGYEQFF.

This clonotype has just a few counts. The genes are TRBV6-1 and TRBJ1-4, with D perhaps TRBD1 (6 bases). This CDR3 has 13 residues. The germline CDR1 and CDR2 sequences are MNHNS and SASEGT. Trimming stripped 7 bases from V and 0 bases from J, with 6 bases between. The CDR3 is CASNRATNEKLFF. The CDR3 region has the DNA TGTGCCAGCAACAGGGCAACTAATGAAAAACTGTTTTTT.

This sequence joins TRBV15 and TRBJ2-3, with a tentative D call TRBD1 (5 bases). The germline V gene encodes CDR1 LNHNV and CDR2 YYDKDF (reference sequence). CDR3 length: 16 amino acids. With 5 bases removed from V and 4 bases from J, the gap between germline ends came to 19 bases. This CDR3 is CATSGRLWGPADTQYF. CDR3 bases: TGTGCCACCAGCGGACGTCTGTGGGGCCCTGCAGATACGCAGTATTTT.

The V gene is TRBV5-1, the J gene TRBJ2-1; 10 positions agree with TRBD2. Germline CDR1 and CDR2: SGHRS and YFSETQ. V lost 0 bases to trimming and J lost 5 bases; unmatched junction nucleotides: 5. The CDR3 has 16 residues. This chain's CDR3 is CASSLGRLAGDNEQFF. The DNA of the CDR3 is TGCGCCAGCAGCTTGGGTCGGCTAGCGGGAGACAATGAGCAGTTCTTC.

The genes are TRBV6-1 and TRBJ2-1, with 8 bases aligning to TRBD1. Germline assignment: CDR1 MNHNS and CDR2 SASEGT. The CDR3 runs to 15 residues. V was pared by 6 bases and J by 0 bases, with 4 bases of the junction left unmatched. The CDR3 DNA reads TGTGCCAGCAGACAGGGGGGCAGCTCCTACAATGAGCAGTTCTTC. It encodes CASRQGGSSYNEQFF.

In this sample, this clonotype turned up a few times. The genes are TRBV27 and TRBJ2-2; D is undetermined. The V gene lost 5 bases and the J gene lost 9 bases, with 16 bases spanning the gap. This CDR3 region has 14 residues. Per the germline V gene, CDR1 is MNHEY and CDR2 is SMNVEV (reference sequence). The CDR3 sequence is CASSHGFGYRELFF. CDR3 sequence (DNA): TGTGCCAGCAGTCATGGATTTGGGTACCGGGAGCTGTTTTTT.

This clonotype has a handful of counts. This chain links TRBV12-5 with TRBJ2-7; D remains unclear. The germline V and J ends were trimmed by 4 bases and 1 base, with 8 bases remaining between them. The CDR3 is made up of 13 amino acids. Per the germline V gene, CDR1 is LGHNT and CDR2 is FRNRAP. The CDR3 here is CASGYDNSYEQYF. The CDR3, as DNA: TGTGCTAGTGGTTATGACAATTCCTACGAGCAGTACTTC.

The chain joins TRBV18 to TRBJ2-1; 9 bases fit TRBD2. Looked up from germline, CDR1 is KGHSH and CDR2 is LQKENI. V dropped 2 bases and J dropped 5; count of bases not matched to a gene: 4. This CDR3 region has 15 residues. CDR3: CASSPVAGVDNEQFF. CDR3 nucleotide sequence: TGTGCCAGCTCACCAGTAGCGGGAGTCGACAATGAGCAGTTCTTC. Full variable domain (outside the CDR3, taken from reference TRBV18 and TRBJ2-1): NAGVMQNPRHLVRRRGQEARLRCSPMKGHSHVYWYRQLPEEGLKFMVYLQKENIIDESGMPKERFSAEFPKEGPSILRIQQVVRGDSAAYFCASSPVAGVDNEQFFGPGTRLTVL.

This clonotype was recorded a few times. This chain joins TRBV7-9 and TRBJ2-1, with 8 positions matching TRBD2. Trimming removed 4 bases from V and 2 bases from J; junction bases left unmatched: 13. This CDR3 has 18 amino acids. The germline CDR1 and CDR2 sequences are SEHNR and FQNEAQ (reference sequence). CDR3 loop: CASSSTSGTRLTYNEQFF. The CDR3 DNA is TGTGCCAGCAGCTCTACTAGCGGAACCCGATTAACCTACAATGAGCAGTTCTTC.

This clonotype was found many times. V is TRBV20-1 and J is TRBJ2-1; 10 bases align to TRBD2. After removal of 4 bases from V and 5 bases from J, the junction contained 5 bases not matched to a gene. Germline CDR1 and CDR2: DFQATT and SNEGSKA (reference sequence). This CDR3 comprises 14 residues. The CDR3 nucleotides read TGCAGTGCTATAGCGGGAGGTCCCCACAATGAGCAGTTCTTC. Protein product: CSAIAGGPHNEQFF.

The V call is TRBV5-1, the J call TRBJ2-3, with TRBD2 matching 11 bases. J gave up 6 bases and V 1 base, and 7 bases lay outside the gene matches. Germline V gene data show CDR1 as SGHRS and CDR2 as YFSETQ. CDR3 size: 16 residues. This CDR3 is CASSLRTSGSRDTQYF. In DNA form, the CDR3 reads TGCGCCAGCAGCTTGCGCACTAGCGGGAGTAGGGATACGCAGTATTTT.

This chain uses TRBV4-1 with TRBJ2-7; D may be TRBD2 (6 bases). Germline V gene lookup returns CDR1 MGHRA and CDR2 YSYEKL. V was pared by 1 base and J by 7 bases, with 23 bases between. This CDR3 is built from 17 residues. The CDR3 loop reads CASSQVLIADHGEEQYF. The CDR3 DNA reads as TGCGCCAGCAGCCAAGTACTGATAGCGGATCATGGGGAAGAGCAGTACTTC.

In this sample, this clonotype turned up a few times. J is TRBJ1-1 and V is TRBV7-6; D might be TRBD1 (5 bases). The CDR3 contains 16 residues. From germline, CDR1 is SGHVS and CDR2 FNYEAQ. Trimming cost V 5 bases and J 1 base, with 17 bases left between them. CDR3 sequence reads: CASSAISGGPNTEAFF. In nucleotides, the CDR3 is TGTGCCAGCAGCGCAATTTCCGGGGGTCCGAACACTGAAGCTTTCTTT.

J is TRBJ2-1 and V is TRBV7-8, with D unclear. Looked up from germline, CDR1 is SGHVS and CDR2 is FQNEAQ. Trimming stripped 3 bases from V and 2 bases from J, with 20 bases between. There are 18 residues in the CDR3. The CDR3, as DNA: TGTGCCAGCAGCTTTGTAGTGCTAGTGCCGCGCCCCTACAATGAGCAGTTCTTC. It codes for CASSFVVLVPRPYNEQFF.

This clonotype was seen a few times. The chain employs TRBV9 and TRBJ2-4; perhaps D is TRBD1 or TRBD2 (5 bases each). Trimming shortened V by 5 bases and J by 5 bases, and 20 bases separated the two germline ends. The CDR3 loop spans 16 amino acids. Germline V gene lookup returns CDR1 SGDLS and CDR2 YYNGEE. CDR3 DNA sequence: TGTGCCAGCAGTAAACATCGGGGCGGGCCTCAAAACATTCAGTACTTC. It yields the protein CASSKHRGGPQNIQYF.

V usage is TRBV5-1 and J usage is TRBJ2-1; 9 nucleotides agree with TRBD2. Per the germline V gene, CDR1 is SGHRS and CDR2 is YFSETQ. This CDR3 has 15 residues. J gave up 4 bases and V 5 bases, and 7 bases lay outside the gene matches. The DNA of the CDR3 is TGCGCCAGCAGGAACGGACTAGCGCGTTACAATGAGCAGTTCTTC. It encodes CASRNGLARYNEQFF.

This chain uses TRBV7-2 with TRBJ2-1; 11 nucleotides line up with TRBD2. Trimming removed 5 bases from V and 4 bases from J; junction bases left unmatched: 7. Germline values: CDR1 SGHTA, CDR2 FQGNSA. This CDR3 spans 16 amino acids. The CDR3 is CASSRAPSGRYNEQFF. CDR3 sequence (DNA): TGTGCCAGCAGCCGAGCCCCTAGCGGGAGGTACAATGAGCAGTTCTTC.

V and J are TRBV5-1 and TRBJ2-2; TRBD2 agrees at 9 bases. V lost 5 bases, J lost 6 bases, and 5 bases stayed unmatched. Germline-derived CDR1 and CDR2 are SGHRS and YFSETQ. CDR3 length: 14 amino acids. The CDR3 here is CASSNSGSPGELFF. DNA of the CDR3: TGCGCCAGCAGTAATAGCGGGAGCCCCGGGGAGCTGTTTTTT.

The chain carries TRBV5-4 and TRBJ1-1; D remains unclear. Germline CDR1 SGHNT, CDR2 YYREEE (reference sequence). The ends were cut back, 2 bases at V and 0 bases at J, with 14 bases in the middle. CDR3 length: 16 residues. The CDR3, as DNA: TGTGCCAGCAGCTTACCGGGATACGGGATGAACACTGAAGCTTTCTTT. Encoded protein: CASSLPGYGMNTEAFF.

This clonotype was seen more than once but under ten times. CDR3 sequence: CASSQAVIAVIYNEQFF. CDR3 DNA sequence: TGTGCCAGCAGCCAGGCCGTGATAGCGGTTATCTACAATGAGCAGTTCTTC. The gene calls are TRBV3-1 and TRBJ2-1; possibly TRBD2 for D (6 bases). This CDR3 is 17 amino acids long. The V gene's germline CDR1 is LGHDT and CDR2 YNNKEL (reference sequence). The ends were cut back, 3 bases at V and 3 bases at J, with 18 bases in the middle.

This chain links TRBV30 with TRBJ2-1; TRBD2 agrees at 9 bases. Germline CDR1 and CDR2: GTSNPN and SVGIG (reference sequence). This CDR3 region has 15 residues. The ends lost 0 bases at V and 7 bases at J; junction bases unmatched: 7. The DNA of the CDR3 is TGTGCCTGGAGTGTGGCTAGCGGGATCAGGAATGAGCAGTTCTTC. Translation: CAWSVASGIRNEQFF.

This clonotype was seen only a few times. V usage is TRBV7-9 and J usage is TRBJ2-5; D is undetermined. Deletions cut 5 bases from V and 4 bases from J, with 11 bases between. The CDR3 contains 13 residues. CDR1 is SEHNR and CDR2 is FQNEAQ in the germline V gene (reference sequence). The CDR3 sequence is CASSLVERETQYF. In DNA, the CDR3 is TGTGCCAGCAGCCTCGTGGAGAGAGAGACCCAGTACTTC.

This clonotype has just a few counts. V is TRBV5-1 and J is TRBJ1-2, with D possibly TRBD1 on 6 matching bases. The CDR3 totals 15 residues. Trimming removed 0 bases from V and 6 bases from J, with 15 bases in between. Germline CDR1 reads SGHRS; CDR2 reads YFSETQ. CDR3 DNA sequence: TGCGCCAGCAGCTTGGAAGTCAGGGGATCGGATGGCTACACCTTC. It specifies CASSLEVRGSDGYTF. Full variable domain (rest looked up from reference TRBV5-1 and TRBJ1-2): KAGVTQTPRYLIKTRGQQVTLSCSPISGHRSVSWYQQTPGQGLQFLFEYFSETQRNKGNFPGRFSGRQFSNSRSEMNVSTLELGDSALYLCASSLEVRGSDGYTFGSGTRLTVV.

This clonotype has only a few counts. This chain links TRBV7-9 with TRBJ1-3; D remains unclear. This CDR3 spans 16 amino acids. Germline CDR1 reads SEHNR; CDR2 reads FQNEAQ (reference sequence). V lost 1 base and J lost 0, with 10 bases in between. The CDR3 spells CASSLVAKISGNTIYF. CDR3 in DNA: TGTGCCAGCAGCTTAGTTGCCAAAATCTCTGGAAACACCATATATTTT.

This clonotype has a handful of counts. The CDR3 spells CASSPRTGGDGELFF. CDR3 coding DNA: TGTGCCAGCAGCCCCCGGACAGGCGGGGACGGGGAGCTGTTTTTT. The chain couples TRBV3-1 to TRBJ2-2; possibly TRBD1 for D (7 bases). Trimming stripped 4 bases from V and 7 bases from J, with 16 bases between. CDR1 is LGHDT and CDR2 is YNNKEL in the germline V gene (reference sequence). The CDR3 has 15 amino acids.

The chain uses TRBV4-1 and TRBJ2-3; D uncertain. This CDR3 has 13 amino acids. V lost 7 bases to trimming and J lost 4 bases, with 12 bases between them. CDR1 and CDR2 from the germline V gene are MGHRA and YSYEKL. This CDR3 is CASKVEGADTQYF. In DNA form, the CDR3 reads TGCGCCAGCAAAGTGGAAGGAGCAGATACGCAGTATTTT.